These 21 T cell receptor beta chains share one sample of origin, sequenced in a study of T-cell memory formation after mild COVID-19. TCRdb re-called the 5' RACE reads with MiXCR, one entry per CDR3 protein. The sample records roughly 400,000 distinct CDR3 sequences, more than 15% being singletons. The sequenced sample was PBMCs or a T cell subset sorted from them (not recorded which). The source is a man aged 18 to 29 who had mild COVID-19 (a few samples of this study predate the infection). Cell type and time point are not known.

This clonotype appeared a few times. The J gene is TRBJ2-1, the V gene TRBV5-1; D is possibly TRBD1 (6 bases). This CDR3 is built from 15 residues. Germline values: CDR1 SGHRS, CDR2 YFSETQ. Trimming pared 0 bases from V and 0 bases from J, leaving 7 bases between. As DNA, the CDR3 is TGCGCCAGCAGCTTGGGACAGGTCTCCTACAATGAGCAGTTCTTC. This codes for CASSLGQVSYNEQFF.

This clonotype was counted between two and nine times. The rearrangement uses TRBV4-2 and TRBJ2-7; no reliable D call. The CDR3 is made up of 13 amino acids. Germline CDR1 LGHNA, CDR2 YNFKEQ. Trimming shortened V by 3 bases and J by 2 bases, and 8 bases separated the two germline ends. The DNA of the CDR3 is TGTGCCAGCAGCCATAGGAAGGCCTACGAGCAGTACGTC. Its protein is CASSHRKAYEQYV.

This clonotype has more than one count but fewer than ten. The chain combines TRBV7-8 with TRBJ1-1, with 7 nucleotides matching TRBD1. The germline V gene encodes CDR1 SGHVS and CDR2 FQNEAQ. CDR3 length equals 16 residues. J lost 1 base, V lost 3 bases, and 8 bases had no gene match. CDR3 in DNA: TGTGCCAGCAGCTTCGACCTGACAGGGACGAACACTGAAGCTTTCTTT. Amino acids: CASSFDLTGTNTEAFF.

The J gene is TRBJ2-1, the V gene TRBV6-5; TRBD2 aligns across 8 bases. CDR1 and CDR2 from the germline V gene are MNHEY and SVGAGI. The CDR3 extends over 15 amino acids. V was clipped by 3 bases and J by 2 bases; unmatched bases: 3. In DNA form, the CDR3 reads TGTGCCAGCAGTTATTTAGCGGGGACCTACAATGAGCAGTTCTTC. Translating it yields CASSYLAGTYNEQFF.

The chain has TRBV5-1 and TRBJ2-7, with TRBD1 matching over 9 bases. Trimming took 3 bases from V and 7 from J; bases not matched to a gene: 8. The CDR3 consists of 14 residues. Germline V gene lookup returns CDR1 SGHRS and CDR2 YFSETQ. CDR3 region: CASSWDRVMGEQYF. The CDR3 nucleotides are TGCGCCAGCAGCTGGGACAGGGTTATGGGTGAGCAGTACTTC.

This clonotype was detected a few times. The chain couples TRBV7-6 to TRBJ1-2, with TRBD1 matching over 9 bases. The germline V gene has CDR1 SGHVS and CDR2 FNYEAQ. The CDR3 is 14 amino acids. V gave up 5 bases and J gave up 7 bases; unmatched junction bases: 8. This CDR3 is CASSRGQGIGGYTF. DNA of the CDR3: TGTGCCAGCAGCCGGGGACAGGGAATAGGTGGCTACACCTTC.

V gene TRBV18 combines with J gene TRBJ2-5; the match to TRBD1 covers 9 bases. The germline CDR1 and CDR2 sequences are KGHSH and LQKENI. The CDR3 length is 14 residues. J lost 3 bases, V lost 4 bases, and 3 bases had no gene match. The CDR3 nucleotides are TGTGCCAGCTCACGGGACAGGGCGGAAGAGACCCAGTACTTC. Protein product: CASSRDRAEETQYF.

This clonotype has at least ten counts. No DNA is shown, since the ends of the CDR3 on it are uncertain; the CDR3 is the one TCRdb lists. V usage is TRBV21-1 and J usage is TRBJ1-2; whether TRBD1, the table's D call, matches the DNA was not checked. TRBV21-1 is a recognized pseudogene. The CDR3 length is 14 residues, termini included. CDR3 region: CASSKVGTGAGYTF.

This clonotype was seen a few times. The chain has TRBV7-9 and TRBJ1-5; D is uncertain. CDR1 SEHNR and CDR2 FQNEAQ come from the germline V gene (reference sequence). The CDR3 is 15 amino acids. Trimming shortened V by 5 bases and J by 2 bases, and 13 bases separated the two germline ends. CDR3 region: CASSHSAAGNQPQHF. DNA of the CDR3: TGTGCCAGCAGCCACAGCGCGGCTGGCAATCAGCCCCAGCATTTT.

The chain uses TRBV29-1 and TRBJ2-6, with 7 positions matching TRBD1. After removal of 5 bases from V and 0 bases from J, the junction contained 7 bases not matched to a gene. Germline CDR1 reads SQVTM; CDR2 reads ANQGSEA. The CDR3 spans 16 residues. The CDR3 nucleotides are TGCAGCGTTAAGCCGGGACAGAACTCTGGGGCCAACGTCCTGACTTTC. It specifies CSVKPGQNSGANVLTF. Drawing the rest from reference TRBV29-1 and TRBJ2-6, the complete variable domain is SAVISQKPSRDICQRGTSLTIQCQVDSQVTMMFWYRQQPGQSLTLIATANQGSEATYESGFVIDKFPISRPNLTFSTLTVSNMSPEDSSIYLCSVKPGQNSGANVLTFGAGSRLTVL.

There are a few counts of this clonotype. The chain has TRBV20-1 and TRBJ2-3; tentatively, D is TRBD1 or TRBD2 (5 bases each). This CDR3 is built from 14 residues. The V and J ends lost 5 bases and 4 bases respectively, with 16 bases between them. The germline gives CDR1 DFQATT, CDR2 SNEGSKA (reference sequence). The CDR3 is CSASLRGPSDTQYF. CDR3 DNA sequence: TGCAGTGCTTCCTTGAGGGGACCATCAGATACGCAGTATTTT.

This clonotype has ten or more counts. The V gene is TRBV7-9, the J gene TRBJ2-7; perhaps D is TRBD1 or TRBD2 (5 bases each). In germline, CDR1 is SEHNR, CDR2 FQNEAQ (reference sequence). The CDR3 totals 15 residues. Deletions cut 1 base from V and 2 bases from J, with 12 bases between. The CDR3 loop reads CASSLEVGGTYEQYF. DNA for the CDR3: TGTGCCAGCAGCTTAGAGGTTGGGGGAACCTACGAGCAGTACTTC.

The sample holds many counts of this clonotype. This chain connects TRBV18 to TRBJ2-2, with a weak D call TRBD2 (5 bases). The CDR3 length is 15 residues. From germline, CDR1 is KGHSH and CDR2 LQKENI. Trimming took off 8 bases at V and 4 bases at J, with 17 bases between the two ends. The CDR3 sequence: CASPGPGRSTGELFF. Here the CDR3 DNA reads TGTGCCAGCCCGGGCCCGGGAAGATCCACCGGGGAGCTGTTTTTT.

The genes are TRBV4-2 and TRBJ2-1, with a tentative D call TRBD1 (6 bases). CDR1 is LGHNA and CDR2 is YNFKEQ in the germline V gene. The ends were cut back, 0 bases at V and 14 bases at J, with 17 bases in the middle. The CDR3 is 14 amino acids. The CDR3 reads CASSQDLTGHVKFF. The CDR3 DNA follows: TGTGCCAGCAGCCAAGATCTAACGGGACATGTTAAGTTCTTC.

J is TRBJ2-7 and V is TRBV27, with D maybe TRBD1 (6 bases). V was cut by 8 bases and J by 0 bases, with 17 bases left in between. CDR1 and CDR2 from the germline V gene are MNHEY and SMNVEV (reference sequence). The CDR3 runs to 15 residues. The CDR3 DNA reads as TGTGCCAGCGGAAAACCGGGACATGGCTCCTACGAGCAGTACTTC. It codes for CASGKPGHGSYEQYF.

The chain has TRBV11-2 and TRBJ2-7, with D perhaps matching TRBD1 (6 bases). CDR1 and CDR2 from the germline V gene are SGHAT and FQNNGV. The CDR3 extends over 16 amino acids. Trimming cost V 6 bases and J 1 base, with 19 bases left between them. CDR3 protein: CASSPWGHGVSYEQYF. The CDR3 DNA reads TGTGCCAGCAGTCCCTGGGGACACGGAGTGTCCTACGAGCAGTACTTC.

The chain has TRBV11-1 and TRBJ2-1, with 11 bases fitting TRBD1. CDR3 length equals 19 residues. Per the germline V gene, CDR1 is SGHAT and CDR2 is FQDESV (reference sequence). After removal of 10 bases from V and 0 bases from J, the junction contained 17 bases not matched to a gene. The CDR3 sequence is CAKTMHGTGGFYSYNEQFF. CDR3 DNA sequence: TGTGCCAAAACCATGCACGGGACAGGGGGATTTTACTCCTACAATGAGCAGTTCTTC.

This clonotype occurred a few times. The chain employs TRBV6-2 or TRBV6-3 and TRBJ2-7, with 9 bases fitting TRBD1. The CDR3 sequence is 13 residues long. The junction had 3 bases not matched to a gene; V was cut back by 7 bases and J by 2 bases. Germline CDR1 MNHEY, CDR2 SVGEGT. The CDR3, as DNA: TGTGCCAGCACCGGACAGGGGCCCTACGAGCAGTACTTC. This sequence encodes CASTGQGPYEQYF.

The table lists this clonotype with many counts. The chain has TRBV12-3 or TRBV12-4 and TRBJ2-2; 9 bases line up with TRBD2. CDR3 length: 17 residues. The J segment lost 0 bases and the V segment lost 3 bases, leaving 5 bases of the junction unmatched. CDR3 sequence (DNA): TGTGCCAGCAGTTTCTCTAGCGGGGTACCGAACACCGGGGAGCTGTTTTTT. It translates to CASSFSSGVPNTGELFF.

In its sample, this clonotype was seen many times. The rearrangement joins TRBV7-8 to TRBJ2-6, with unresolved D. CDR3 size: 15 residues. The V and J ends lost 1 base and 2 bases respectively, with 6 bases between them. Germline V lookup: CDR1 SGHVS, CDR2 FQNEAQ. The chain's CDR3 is CASSLDAAGANVLTF. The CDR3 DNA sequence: TGTGCCAGCAGCTTAGACGCAGCTGGGGCCAACGTCCTGACTTTC.

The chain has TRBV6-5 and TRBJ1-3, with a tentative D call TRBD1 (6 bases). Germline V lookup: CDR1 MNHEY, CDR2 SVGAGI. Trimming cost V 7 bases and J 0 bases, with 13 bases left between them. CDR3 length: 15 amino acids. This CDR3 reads CASKGTRDSGNTIYF. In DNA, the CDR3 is TGTGCCAGCAAGGGGACAAGGGACTCTGGAAACACCATATATTTT.